This T cell receptor (beta chain) was identified in a study of control samples from healthy donors and cancer patients. Repertoires were generated with immunoSEQ multiplex PCR, while TCRdb's copy carries only in-frame clones and drops some. This table holds 100,000 to 150,000 clones, about 89% found once. Germline V gene data show CDR1 as LGHDT and CDR2 as YNNKEL (reference sequence). With V trimmed by 8 bases and J by 3 bases, 6 bases remained unmatched. CDR3 length: 15 residues. The sample was blood. This chain uses TRBV3-1 (or the pseudogene TRBV3-2) with TRBJ2-2, with 10 nucleotides matching TRBD1. The sequence was obtained from a young woman in good health. The CDR3 DNA reads TGTGCCAGCGCCCCGGGACAGGGGTACACCGGGGAGCTGTTTTTT. Its translation: CASAPGQGYTGELFF.